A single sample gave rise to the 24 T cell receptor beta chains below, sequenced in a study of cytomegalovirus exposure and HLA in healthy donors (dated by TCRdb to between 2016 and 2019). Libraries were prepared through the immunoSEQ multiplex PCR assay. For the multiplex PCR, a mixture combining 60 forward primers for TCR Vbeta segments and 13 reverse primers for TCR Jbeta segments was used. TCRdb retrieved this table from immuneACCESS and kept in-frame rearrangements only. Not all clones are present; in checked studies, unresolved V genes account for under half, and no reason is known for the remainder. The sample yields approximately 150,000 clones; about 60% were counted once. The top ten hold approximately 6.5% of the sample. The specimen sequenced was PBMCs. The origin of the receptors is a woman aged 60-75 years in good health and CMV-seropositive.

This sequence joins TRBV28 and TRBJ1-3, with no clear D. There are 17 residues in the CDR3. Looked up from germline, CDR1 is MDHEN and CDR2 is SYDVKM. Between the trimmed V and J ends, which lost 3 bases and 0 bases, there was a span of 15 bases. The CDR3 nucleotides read TGTGCCAGCAGTTTGGGCGGGGTTGCTAGCTCTGGAAACACCATATATTTT. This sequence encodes CASSLGGVASSGNTIYF.

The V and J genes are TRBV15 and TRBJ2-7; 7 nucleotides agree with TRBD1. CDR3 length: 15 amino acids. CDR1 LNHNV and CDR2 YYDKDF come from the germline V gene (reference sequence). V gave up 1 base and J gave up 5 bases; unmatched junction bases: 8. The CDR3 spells CATSRGSYTGDEQYF. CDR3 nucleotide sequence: TGTGCCACCAGCAGAGGTAGTTATACAGGGGACGAGCAGTACTTC. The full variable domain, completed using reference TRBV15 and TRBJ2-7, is DAMVIQNPRYQVTQFGKPVTLSCSQTLNHNVMYWYQQKSSQAPKLLFHYYDKDFNNEADTPDNFQSRRPNTSFCFLDIRSPGLGDTAMYLCATSRGSYTGDEQYFGPGTRLTVT.

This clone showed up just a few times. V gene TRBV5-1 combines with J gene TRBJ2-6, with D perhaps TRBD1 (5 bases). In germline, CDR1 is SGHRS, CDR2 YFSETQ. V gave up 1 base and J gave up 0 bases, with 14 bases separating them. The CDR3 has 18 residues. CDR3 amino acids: CASSLTDRSFSGANVLTF. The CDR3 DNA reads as TGCGCCAGCAGCTTGACCGACAGATCCTTCTCTGGGGCCAACGTCCTGACTTTC.

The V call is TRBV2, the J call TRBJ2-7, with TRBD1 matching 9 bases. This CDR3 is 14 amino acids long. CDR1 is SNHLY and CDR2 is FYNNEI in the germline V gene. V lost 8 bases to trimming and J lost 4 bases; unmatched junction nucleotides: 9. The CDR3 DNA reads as TGTGCCAGCTCAATGGACAGGGGACAATACGAGCAGTACTTC. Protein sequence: CASSMDRGQYEQYF.

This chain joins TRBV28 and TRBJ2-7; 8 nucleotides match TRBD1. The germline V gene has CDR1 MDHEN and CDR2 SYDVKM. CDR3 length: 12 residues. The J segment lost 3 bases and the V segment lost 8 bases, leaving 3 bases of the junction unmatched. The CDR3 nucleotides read TGTGCCAGCGGGGACAGGATCTACGAGCAGTACTTC. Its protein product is CASGDRIYEQYF. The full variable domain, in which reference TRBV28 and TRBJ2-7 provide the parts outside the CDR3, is DVKVTQSSRYLVKRTGEKVFLECVQDMDHENMFWYRQDPGLGLRLIYFSYDVKMKEKGDIPEGYSVSREKKERFSLILESASTNQTSMYLCASGDRIYEQYFGPGTRLTVT.

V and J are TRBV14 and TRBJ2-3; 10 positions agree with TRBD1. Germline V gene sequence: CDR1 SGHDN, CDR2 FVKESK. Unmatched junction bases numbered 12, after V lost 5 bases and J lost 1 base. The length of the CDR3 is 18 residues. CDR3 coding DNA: TGTGCCAGCAGCTTCGCCGGGACAGGGGACTTTGGCACAGATACGCAGTATTTT. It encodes CASSFAGTGDFGTDTQYF.

The CDR3 reads CASSFKQGAFF. CDR3 nucleotides: TGTGCCAGCAGTTTTAAACAGGGAGCTTTCTTT. The chain joins TRBV28 to TRBJ1-1; perhaps TRBD1 as D (6 bases). CDR3 length: 11 residues. CDR1 is MDHEN and CDR2 is SYDVKM in the germline V gene. The V and J ends lost 3 bases and 10 bases respectively, with 9 bases between them.

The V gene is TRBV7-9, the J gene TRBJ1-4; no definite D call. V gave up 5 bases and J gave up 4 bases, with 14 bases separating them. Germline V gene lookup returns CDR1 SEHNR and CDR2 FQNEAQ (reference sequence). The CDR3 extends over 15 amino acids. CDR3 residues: CASSPSLRGNEKLFF. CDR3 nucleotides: TGTGCCAGCAGCCCTAGCTTGCGGGGTAATGAAAAACTGTTTTTT. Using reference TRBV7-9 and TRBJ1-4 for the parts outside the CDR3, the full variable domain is DTGVSQNPRHKITKRGQNVTFRCDPISEHNRLYWYRQTLGQGPEFLTYFQNEAQLEKSRLLSDRFSAERPKGSFSTLEIQRTEQGDSAMYLCASSPSLRGNEKLFFGSGTQLSVL.

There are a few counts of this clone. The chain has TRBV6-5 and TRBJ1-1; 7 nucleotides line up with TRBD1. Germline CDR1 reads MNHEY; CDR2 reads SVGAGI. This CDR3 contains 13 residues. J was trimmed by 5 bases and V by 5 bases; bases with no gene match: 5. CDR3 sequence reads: CASSTGVGTEAFF. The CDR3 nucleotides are TGTGCCAGCAGTACAGGGGTTGGAACTGAAGCTTTCTTT.

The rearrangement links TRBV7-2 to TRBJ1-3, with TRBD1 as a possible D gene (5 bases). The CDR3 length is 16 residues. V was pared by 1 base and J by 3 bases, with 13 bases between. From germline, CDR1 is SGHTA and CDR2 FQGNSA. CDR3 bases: TGTGCCAGCAGCTTAGAATCAGGGCTTCGTGGAAACACCATATATTTT. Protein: CASSLESGLRGNTIYF. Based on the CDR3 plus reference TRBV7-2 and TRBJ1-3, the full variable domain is GAGVSQSPSNKVTEKGKDVELRCDPISGHTALYWYRQSLGQGLEFLIYFQGNSAPDKSGLPSDRFSAERTGGSVSTLTIQRTQQEDSAVYLCASSLESGLRGNTIYFGEGSWLTVV.

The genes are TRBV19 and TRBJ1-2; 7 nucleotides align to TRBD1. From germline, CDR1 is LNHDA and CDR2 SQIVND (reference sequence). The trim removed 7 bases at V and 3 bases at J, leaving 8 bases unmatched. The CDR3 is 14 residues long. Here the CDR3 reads CASTDRVEYYGYTF. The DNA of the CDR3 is TGTGCCAGTACCGACAGGGTGGAGTACTATGGCTACACCTTC.

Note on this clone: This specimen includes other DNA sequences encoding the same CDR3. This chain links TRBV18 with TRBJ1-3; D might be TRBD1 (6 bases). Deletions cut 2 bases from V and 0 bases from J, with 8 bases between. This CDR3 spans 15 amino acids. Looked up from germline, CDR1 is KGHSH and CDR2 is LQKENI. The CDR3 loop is CASSPARGSGNTIYF. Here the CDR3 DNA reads TGTGCCAGCTCACCAGCCAGGGGCTCTGGAAACACCATATATTTT. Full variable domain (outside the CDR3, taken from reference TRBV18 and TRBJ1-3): NAGVMQNPRHLVRRRGQEARLRCSPMKGHSHVYWYRQLPEEGLKFMVYLQKENIIDESGMPKERFSAEFPKEGPSILRIQQVVRGDSAAYFCASSPARGSGNTIYFGEGSWLTVV.

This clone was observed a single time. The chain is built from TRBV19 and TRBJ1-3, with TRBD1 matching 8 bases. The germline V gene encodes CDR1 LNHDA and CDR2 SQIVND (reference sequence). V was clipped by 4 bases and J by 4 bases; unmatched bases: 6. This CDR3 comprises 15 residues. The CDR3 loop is CASSTYRGNGNTIYF. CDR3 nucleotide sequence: TGTGCCAGTAGTACCTACAGGGGGAACGGAAACACCATATATTTT.

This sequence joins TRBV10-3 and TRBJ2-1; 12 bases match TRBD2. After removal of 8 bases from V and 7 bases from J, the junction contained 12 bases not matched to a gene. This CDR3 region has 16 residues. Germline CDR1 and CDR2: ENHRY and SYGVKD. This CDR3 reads CAIGPSGRAPLNEQFF. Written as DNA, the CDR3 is TGTGCCATCGGTCCTAGCGGGAGGGCCCCTCTTAATGAGCAGTTCTTC.

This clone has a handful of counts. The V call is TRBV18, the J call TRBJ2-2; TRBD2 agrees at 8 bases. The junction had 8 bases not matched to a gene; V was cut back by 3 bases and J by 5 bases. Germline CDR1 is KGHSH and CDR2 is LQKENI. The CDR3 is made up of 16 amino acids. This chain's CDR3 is CASSPPFRGRTGELFF. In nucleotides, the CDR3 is TGTGCCAGCTCACCCCCGTTTCGCGGGAGGACCGGGGAGCTGTTTTTT.

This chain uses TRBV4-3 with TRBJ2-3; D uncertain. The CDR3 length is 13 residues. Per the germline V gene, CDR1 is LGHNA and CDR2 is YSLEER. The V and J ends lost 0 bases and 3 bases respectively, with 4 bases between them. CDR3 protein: CASSQDLTDTQYF. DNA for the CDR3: TGCGCCAGCAGCCAAGATCTTACAGATACGCAGTATTTT.

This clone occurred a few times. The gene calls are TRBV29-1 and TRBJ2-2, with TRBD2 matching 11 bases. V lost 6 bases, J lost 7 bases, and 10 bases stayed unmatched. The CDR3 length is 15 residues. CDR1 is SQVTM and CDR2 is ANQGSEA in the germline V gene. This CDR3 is CSVTGLAEGGGELFF. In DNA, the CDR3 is TGCAGCGTGACGGGACTAGCGGAGGGAGGCGGGGAGCTGTTTTTT.

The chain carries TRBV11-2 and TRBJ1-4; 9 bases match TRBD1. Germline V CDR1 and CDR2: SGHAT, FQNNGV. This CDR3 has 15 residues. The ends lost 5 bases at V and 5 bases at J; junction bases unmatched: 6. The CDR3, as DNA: TGTGCCAGCAGCCCTACGGGACAGGGAAATGAAAAACTGTTTTTT. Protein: CASSPTGQGNEKLFF.

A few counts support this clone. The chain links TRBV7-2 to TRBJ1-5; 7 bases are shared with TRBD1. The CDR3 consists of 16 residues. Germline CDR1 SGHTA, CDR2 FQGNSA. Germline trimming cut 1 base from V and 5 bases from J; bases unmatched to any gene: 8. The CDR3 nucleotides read TGTGCCAGCAGCTTAGGAGCCGACAGGGAGTATCAGCCCCAGCATTTT. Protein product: CASSLGADREYQPQHF.

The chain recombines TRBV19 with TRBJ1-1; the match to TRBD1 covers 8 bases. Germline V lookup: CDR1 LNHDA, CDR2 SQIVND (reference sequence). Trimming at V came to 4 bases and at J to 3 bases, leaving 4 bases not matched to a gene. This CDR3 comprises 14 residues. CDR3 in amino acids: CASSTRTGYTEAFF. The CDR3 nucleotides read TGTGCCAGTAGTACCAGGACAGGGTACACTGAAGCTTTCTTT.

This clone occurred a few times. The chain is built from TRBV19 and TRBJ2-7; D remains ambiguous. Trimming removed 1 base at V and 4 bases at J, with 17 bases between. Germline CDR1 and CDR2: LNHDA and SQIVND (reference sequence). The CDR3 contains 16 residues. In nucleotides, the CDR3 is TGTGCCAGTAGTATAGTATCAGGTCGTGGCAGGTACGAGCAGTACTTC. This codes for CASSIVSGRGRYEQYF. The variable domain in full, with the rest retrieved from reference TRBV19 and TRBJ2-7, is DGGITQSPKYLFRKEGQNVTLSCEQNLNHDAMYWYRQDPGQGLRLIYYSQIVNDFQKGDIAEGYSVSREKKESFPLTVTSAQKNPTAFYLCASSIVSGRGRYEQYFGPGTRLTVT.

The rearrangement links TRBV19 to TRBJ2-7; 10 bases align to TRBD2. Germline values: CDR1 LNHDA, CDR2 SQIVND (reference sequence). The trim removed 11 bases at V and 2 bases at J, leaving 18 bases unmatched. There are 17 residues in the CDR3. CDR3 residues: CAQGPRLAGVIPYEQYF. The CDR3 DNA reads TGTGCCCAGGGGCCTCGGCTAGCGGGAGTAATACCCTACGAGCAGTACTTC. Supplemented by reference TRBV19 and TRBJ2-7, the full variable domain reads DGGITQSPKYLFRKEGQNVTLSCEQNLNHDAMYWYRQDPGQGLRLIYYSQIVNDFQKGDIAEGYSVSREKKESFPLTVTSAQKNPTAFYLCAQGPRLAGVIPYEQYFGPGTRLTVT.

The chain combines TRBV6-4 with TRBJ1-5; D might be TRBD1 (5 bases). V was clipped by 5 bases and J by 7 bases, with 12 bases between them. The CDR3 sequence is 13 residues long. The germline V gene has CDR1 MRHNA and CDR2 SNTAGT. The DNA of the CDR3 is TGTGCCAGCAGTACCCAGGGCGGCCAGCCCCAGCATTTT. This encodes CASSTQGGQPQHF.

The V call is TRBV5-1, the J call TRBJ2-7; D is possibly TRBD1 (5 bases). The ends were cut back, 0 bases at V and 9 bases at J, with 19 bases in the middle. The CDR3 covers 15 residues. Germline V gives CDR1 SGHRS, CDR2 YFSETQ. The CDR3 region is CASSLVADSSLGQYF. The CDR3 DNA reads TGCGCCAGCAGCTTGGTAGCTGACAGCTCCCTGGGGCAGTACTTC.